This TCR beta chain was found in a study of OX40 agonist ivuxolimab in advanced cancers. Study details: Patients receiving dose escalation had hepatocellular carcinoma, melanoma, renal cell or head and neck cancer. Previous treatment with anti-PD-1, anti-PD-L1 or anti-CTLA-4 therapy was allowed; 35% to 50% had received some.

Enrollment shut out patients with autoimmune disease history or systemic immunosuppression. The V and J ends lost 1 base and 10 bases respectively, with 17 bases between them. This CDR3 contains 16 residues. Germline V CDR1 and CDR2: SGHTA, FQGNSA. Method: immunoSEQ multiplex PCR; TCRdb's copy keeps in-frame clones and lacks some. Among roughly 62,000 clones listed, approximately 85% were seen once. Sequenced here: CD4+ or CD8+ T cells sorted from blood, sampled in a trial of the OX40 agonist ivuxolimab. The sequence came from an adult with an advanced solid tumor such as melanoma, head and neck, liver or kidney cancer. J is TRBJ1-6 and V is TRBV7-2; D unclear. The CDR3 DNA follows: TGTGCCAGCAGCTTAGGGAGTATAGCTGATTGGTCACCCCTCCACTTT. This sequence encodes CASSLGSIADWSPLHF.